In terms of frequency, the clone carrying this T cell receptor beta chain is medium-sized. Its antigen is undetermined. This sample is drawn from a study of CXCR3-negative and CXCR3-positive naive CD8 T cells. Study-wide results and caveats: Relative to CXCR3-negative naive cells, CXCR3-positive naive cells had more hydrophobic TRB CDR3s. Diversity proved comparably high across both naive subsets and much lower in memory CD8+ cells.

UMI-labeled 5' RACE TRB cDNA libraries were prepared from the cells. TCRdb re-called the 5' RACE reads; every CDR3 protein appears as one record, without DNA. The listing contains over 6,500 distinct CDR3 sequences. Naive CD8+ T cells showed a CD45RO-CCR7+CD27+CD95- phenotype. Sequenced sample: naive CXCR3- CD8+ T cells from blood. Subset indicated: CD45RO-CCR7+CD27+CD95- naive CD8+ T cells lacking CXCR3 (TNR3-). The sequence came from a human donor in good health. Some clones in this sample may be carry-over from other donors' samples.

This chain's CDR3 is CASSSRSNNEQFF. This chain joins TRBV27 and TRBJ2-1. The CDR3 extends over 13 amino acids. The V gene's germline CDR1 is MNHEY and CDR2 SMNVEV (reference sequence).